The rows below give T cell receptor beta chains drawn from one sample of a study of blood T cell repertoires in COVID-19. Here immunoSEQ multiplex PCR was the method, and the copy in TCRdb shows in-frame clones only, minus some. The sample has about 160,000 clones, just over 85% seen once. The sequencing input was peripheral blood. These receptors all stem from a man aged 45-65 years with active or convalescent COVID-19. Both conserved end residues are trimmed from each CDR3. The order of the fields is V gene, J gene, CDR3 protein.

TRBV7-9	TRBJ2-7	ASSSSGGSYEQY
TRBV5-6	TRBJ2-3	ASSKTFGARTDTQY
TRBV10-3	TRBJ1-2	AISEDRARYGYT
TRBV18	TRBJ2-1	ASSPSLAAYNEQF
TRBV7-9	TRBJ1-1	ASSFVPRVSLNTEAF
TRBV2	TRBJ2-3	ASREGFSGGALADTQY
TRBV3-1/TRBV3-2	TRBJ2-1	ASGPGTGLYNEQF
TRBV7-8	TRBJ1-1	ASSYQGGGTEAF
TRBV3-1/TRBV3-2	TRBJ1-1	ASSQAAGNTEAF
TRBV11-3	TRBJ2-7	ASSFSGGIYEQY
TRBV12-5	TRBJ1-2	ASGLGGVSGYT
TRBV5-6	TRBJ2-1	ASSPWGDVKDEQF
TRBV6-2/TRBV6-3	TRBJ1-5	ASSYSRTENQPQH
TRBV4-2	TRBJ2-5	ASSQSSGGAGTQY
TRBV16	TRBJ2-2	ASSQSGSTGELF
TRBV20-1	TRBJ2-7	SASTLASAYEQY
TRBV18	TRBJ2-1	ASSLSGGSYNEQF
TRBV6-2/TRBV6-3	TRBJ2-5	ASSTQNRGFGETQY
TRBV5-1	TRBJ1-1	ASSGRPGLLNTEAF
TRBV19	TRBJ2-1	ASSTGTSGPYNEQF
TRBV4-3	TRBJ2-2	ASSRQTGTTNTGELF
TRBV24-1	TRBJ2-5	ATSDGTSGYQETQY
TRBV29-1	TRBJ2-3	SVGHSGGAADTQY
TRBV7-8	TRBJ2-3	ASSLARGVDTQY
TRBV19	TRBJ1-5	ASAAIWSQPQH
TRBV5-1	TRBJ1-2	ASSASTGSVSGYT
TRBV28	TRBJ2-1	ASSYTSGRAEQF
TRBV14	TRBJ1-2	ASSQAYPGGYT
TRBV6-2/TRBV6-3	TRBJ2-7	ASSSNPHIAGQGSYEQY
TRBV24-1	TRBJ2-2	ATSPPGPENTGELF
TRBV5-4	TRBJ1-6	ASSSPGQRNSPLH
TRBV7-9	TRBJ2-5	ASSPIQGPMETQY
TRBV2	TRBJ2-1	ARLPSGENEQF
TRBV28	TRBJ1-6	ASSSVNSPLH
TRBV6-5	TRBJ1-1	ASSYTQGDRAF
TRBV11-3	TRBJ2-7	ASSSPGSTLAYEQY
TRBV4-3	TRBJ1-1	ASSQVSTGIGAF
TRBV25-1	TRBJ1-3	ASSDRTGAGNTIY
TRBV27	TRBJ2-7	ASSTSGRSRGQY
TRBV15	TRBJ1-1	ATSTQGRNTEAF
TRBV11-3	TRBJ2-1	ASSLMRGEQF
TRBV2	TRBJ2-3	ASRPSGGAMQY
TRBV2	TRBJ1-1	ASTRTGRTEAF
TRBV19	TRBJ2-1	ASSTTDNNEQF
TRBV27	TRBJ1-2	ASSFTAGYGYT
TRBV27	TRBJ2-3	ASSLSWDSSTDTQY
TRBV10-3	TRBJ2-7	AISGGELAGMEQY
TRBV18	TRBJ2-7	ASSLQRDRGYEQY
TRBV2	TRBJ1-1	ASTPQQQGMNTEAF
TRBV19	TRBJ2-2	ATSGQGNTGELF